The present entry profiles one T cell receptor (beta chain) with its context. Original methodology: Amplifying reference gene primers gave estimates of nucleated cell counts. Some clones are missing from TCRdb's copy, which holds only in-frame ones; the method was immunoSEQ multiplex PCR. From that table come the V and J calls and clone size; the DNA was used to work out D and trimming. The repertoire has 470,000 or so clones, around nine tenths of them found once; the top ten carry 4.3%. The CDR3 extends over 13 amino acids. The V gene lost 5 bases and the J gene lost 1 base, with 8 bases spanning the gap. Germline V gene data show CDR1 as SEHNR and CDR2 as FQNEAQ (reference sequence). This sample is part of a study of blood T cell repertoires in COVID-19. Across the study: Italy, Spain and the United States were the sources of the convalescent and acute COVID-19 samples. In each case, the material was cDNA or gDNA derived from T cells, B-cell-depleted T cells, or PBMCs.

The sequencing sample was made of peripheral blood. The TCR comes from a woman aged 25 to 39 with acute or convalescent COVID-19. This chain joins TRBV7-9 and TRBJ1-2; D ambiguous. The CDR3 here is CASSPPDNYGYTF. In nucleotides, the CDR3 is TGTGCCAGCAGCCCCCCAGATAACTATGGCTACACCTTC.